This T cell receptor beta chain was observed in a study of cytomegalovirus exposure and HLA in healthy donors. About the research overall: HLA-typed donors contributed about 85 million unique TCRs, which were held in an early data release.

Study-level results: Previous analysis showed most TCR beta V segments were productive about 87% or about 30% of the time.

Use of 60 Vbeta and 13 Jbeta primers characterized the PCR. The table came from immunoSEQ multiplex PCR; TCRdb's copy has only in-frame clones and leaves some out. Counted here are some 99,000 clones, roughly 80% occurring once; the ten biggest clones make up approximately 7.7%. For this clone: Its antigen is not known.

The germline gives CDR1 KGHSY, CDR2 FQNENV. The CDR3 is 16 residues long. V lost 4 bases and J 5 bases, leaving 20 bases between the germline ends. Sequencing was done on a sample of PBMCs. The V call is TRBV16, the J call TRBJ1-1; a possible D gene is TRBD1 (5 bases). The origin of this receptor is a woman between 50 and 59 years old in good health and CMV-seropositive. CDR3 sequence: CASSPLDGATVTEAFF. DNA for the CDR3: TGTGCCAGCAGCCCTCTAGATGGGGCGACGGTTACTGAAGCTTTCTTT.